The subject of this entry is one TCR beta chain. This record comes from a study of regulatory T cells in long-lasting Graves disease. Study-level information: Those Graves' patients who were newly diagnosed had been on antithyroid drugs under 3 months.

Sample time point: newly diagnosed GD, antithyroid drugs for less than 3 months. Extracted RNA from PBMCs served as the source of the TCR library. CDR3 length: 15 amino acids. Germline lookup yields CDR1 ENHRY and CDR2 SYGVKD. Germline trimming cut 10 bases from V and 2 bases from J; bases unmatched to any gene: 8. Library construction for TCR beta used iRepertoire HTBI primers and Arm-PCR of CDR3 regions. TCRdb analysed the multiplex PCR reads with MiXCR anew, one entry per CDR3 protein. This table has 600,000 to 650,000 distinct CDR3 sequences, under 20% appearing once. These data also formed part of another study, on T cells in Graves' hyperthyroidism and ophthalmopathy. That investigation notes: Graves' hyperthyroidism without ophthalmopathy progression within 18 months was termed stable. Together with thyroid ultrasound, orbital computed tomography, serum thyroxine and TRAb, clinical symptoms were used for diagnoses. Blood held most thyroid clonotypes expanded above 0.001 frequency.

The chain carries TRBV10-3 and TRBJ2-7; 13 bases fit TRBD2. Material: peripheral blood mononuclear cells (PBMCs), obtained at new diagnosis, from a patient treated with antithyroid drugs. The clonotype comes from a woman aged 30 to 39 with Graves disease. CDR3 nucleotide sequence: TGTGCCAGCCACCGGGGACTAGCGGGGCCCTACGAGCAGTACTTC. Translation: CASHRGLAGPYEQYF.